In its sample, the clone carrying this T cell receptor beta chain was seen once. V lost 2 bases, J lost 3 bases, and 5 bases stayed unmatched. The CDR3 length is 15 residues. The germline gives CDR1 MNHEY, CDR2 SMNVEV (reference sequence). This sample is drawn from a study of shared clonotypes between healthy human individuals. Generated by immunoSEQ multiplex PCR, the TCRdb table keeps only in-frame clones and is missing some. In the table there are a few hundred thousand clones, under 80% of which are singletons. This chain uses TRBV27 with TRBJ2-3; TRBD2 matches 7 bases. The receptor's source is a man aged 25 to 40 in good health. Sequencing was performed on memory CD4+ T cells sorted from blood. Subset denoted: CD45RA-negative fraction. The CDR3 loop is CASSLAGALTDTQYF. For the CDR3, the DNA is TGTGCCAGCAGTTTAGCGGGAGCCCTGACAGATACGCAGTATTTT.